This entry is about one TCR beta chain. Its antigen is not identified. Time point noted: pre-sensitization, week 0. Treatment described: therapeutic diphenylcyclopropenone sensitization with weekly scalp DPC. The record originates from a study of human T cells and chemical hapten exposure. About the study: Patients having alopecia areata, totalis or universalis were mostly female. Overall study results and limits: Those TCRs sitting above 1 in 1000 frequency stayed the same with DPC sensitization.

The CDR3 contains 15 residues. V lost 3 bases and J lost 6; bases outside the gene matches: 4. Germline loops: CDR1 SGDLS, CDR2 YYNGEE. TCRdb used MiXCR to reprocess the RACE reads, holding one entry per CDR3 protein. The sample contains 180,000 or so distinct CDR3 sequences, 30% of which appear only once. The gene calls are TRBV9 and TRBJ2-1; 12 bases fit TRBD2. The receptor comes from a woman aged 25 to 39 with alopecia areata. Some clones in this sample may be carry-over from other donors' samples. The material was whole blood, obtained in connection with sensitization to the hapten diphenylcyclopropenone (DPC). In DNA form, the CDR3 reads TGTGCCAGCAGCGCAACTAGCGGGAGGATCAATGAGCAGTTCTTC. This sequence encodes CASSATSGRINEQFF.